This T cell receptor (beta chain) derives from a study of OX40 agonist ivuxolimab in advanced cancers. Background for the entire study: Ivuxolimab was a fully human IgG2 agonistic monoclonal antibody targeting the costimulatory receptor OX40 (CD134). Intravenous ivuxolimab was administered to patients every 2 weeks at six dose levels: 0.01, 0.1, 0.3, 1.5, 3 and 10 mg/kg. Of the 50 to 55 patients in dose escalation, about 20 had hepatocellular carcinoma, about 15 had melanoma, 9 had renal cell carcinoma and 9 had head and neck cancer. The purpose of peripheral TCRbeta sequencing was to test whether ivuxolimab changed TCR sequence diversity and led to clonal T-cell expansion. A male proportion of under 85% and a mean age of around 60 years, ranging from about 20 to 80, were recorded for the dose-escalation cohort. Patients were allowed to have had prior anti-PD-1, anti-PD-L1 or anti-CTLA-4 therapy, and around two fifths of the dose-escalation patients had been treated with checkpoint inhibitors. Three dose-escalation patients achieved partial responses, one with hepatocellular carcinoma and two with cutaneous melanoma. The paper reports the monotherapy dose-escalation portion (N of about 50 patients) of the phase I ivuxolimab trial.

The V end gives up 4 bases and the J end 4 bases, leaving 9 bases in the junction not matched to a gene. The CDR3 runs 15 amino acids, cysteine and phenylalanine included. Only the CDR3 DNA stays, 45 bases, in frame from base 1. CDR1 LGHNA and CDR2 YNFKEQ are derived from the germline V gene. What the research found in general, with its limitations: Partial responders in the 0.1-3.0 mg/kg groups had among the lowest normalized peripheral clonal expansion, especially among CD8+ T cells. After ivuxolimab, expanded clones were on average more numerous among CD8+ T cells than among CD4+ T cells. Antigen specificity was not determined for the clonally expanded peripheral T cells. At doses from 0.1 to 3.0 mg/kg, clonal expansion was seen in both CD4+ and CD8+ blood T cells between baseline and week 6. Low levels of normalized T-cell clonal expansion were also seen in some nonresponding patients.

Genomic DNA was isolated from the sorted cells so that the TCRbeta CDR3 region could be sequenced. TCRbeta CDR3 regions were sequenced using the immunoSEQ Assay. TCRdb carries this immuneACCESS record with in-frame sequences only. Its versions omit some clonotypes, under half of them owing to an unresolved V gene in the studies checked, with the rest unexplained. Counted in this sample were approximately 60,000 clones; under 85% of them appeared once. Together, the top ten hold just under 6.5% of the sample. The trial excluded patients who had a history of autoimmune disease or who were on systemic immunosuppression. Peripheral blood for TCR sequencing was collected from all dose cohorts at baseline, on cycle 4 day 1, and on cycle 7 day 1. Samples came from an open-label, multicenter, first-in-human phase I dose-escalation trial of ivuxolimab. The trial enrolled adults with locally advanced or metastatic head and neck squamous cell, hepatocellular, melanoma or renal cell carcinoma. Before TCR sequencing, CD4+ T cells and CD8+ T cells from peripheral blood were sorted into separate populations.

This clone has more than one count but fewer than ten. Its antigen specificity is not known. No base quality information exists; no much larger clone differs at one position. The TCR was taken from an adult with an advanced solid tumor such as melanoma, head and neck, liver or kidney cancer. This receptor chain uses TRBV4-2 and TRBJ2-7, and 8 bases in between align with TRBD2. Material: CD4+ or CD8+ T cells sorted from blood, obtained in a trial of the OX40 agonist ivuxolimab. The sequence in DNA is TGTGCCAGCAGCCGGGACCGGGGGGGCTTATACGAGCAGTACTTC. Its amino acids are CASSRDRGGLYEQYF.